The source of this T cell receptor beta chain is a study of regulatory T cells in long-lasting Graves disease. Germline values: CDR1 SGHKS, CDR2 YYEKEE (reference sequence). This CDR3 is 15 amino acids long. The V end lost 1 base, the J end lost 2 bases, and 13 bases lay between the germline ends. Researchers made TCR beta libraries by using iRepertoire HTBI primers and running Arm-PCR on CDR3 regions. TCRdb used MiXCR to reprocess the multiplex PCR reads, holding one entry per CDR3 protein. The sample lists hundreds of thousands of distinct CDR3 sequences, about 30% seen once, with 42% in the top ten. Sample time point: persistent/refractory GD, antithyroid drugs over 5 years with positive TRAb. RNA extracted from PBMCs served as the sequencing template. Diagnoses of Graves' disease were made by American Thyroid Association guidelines.

This rearrangement joins TRBV5-5 to TRBJ2-7; D is unclear. The specimen was peripheral blood mononuclear cells (PBMCs), collected when the disease was refractory, from a patient treated with antithyroid drugs. This receptor was taken from a female donor with Graves disease. CDR3 nucleotide sequence: TGTGCCAGCAGCTTGACACTCTCCACCGCCTACGAGCAGTACTTC. Translation: CASSLTLSTAYEQYF.